These T cell receptor beta chains were read from a single sample in a study of CD8+CD57+ T cells in acquired aplastic anemia. Via MiXCR, TCRdb re-called the reads, giving one row per CDR3 protein. The sample yields hundreds of thousands of distinct CDR3 sequences, 65% to 75% seen once. Sequencing was carried out using sorted CD4+, CD8+, or CD8+CD57+ T cells (not recorded which) from PBMCs. These receptors came from a human donor in good health, serving as a control. Both conserved end residues are part of each CDR3. A D gene is named only where the DNA matches it firmly. For some rows the clone size is stated as once, few or many, or as a class when expanded; others skip it.

J gene	V gene	D gene	clone size	CDR3 DNA	CDR3 protein
TRBJ2-3	TRBV9	TRBD2	.	TGTGCCAGCAGCGAGGGACTAGCGGGGGGCACAGATACGCAGTATTTT	CASSEGLAGGTDTQYF
TRBJ2-5	TRBV7-2	.	once	TGTGCCAGCAGCTTAGCGGTGGGGACGGGCCAGTACTTC	CASSLAVGTGQYF
TRBJ2-3	TRBV7-8	TRBD1	.	TGTGCCAGCAGCTCGGGGACAGGGGGGCCGGATACGCAGTATTTT	CASSSGTGGPDTQYF
TRBJ2-5	TRBV7-8	TRBD1	.	TGTGCCAGCGGGGCGTACGGGACAGGAGAAGCTTTCTTTTTC	CASGAYGTGEAFFF
TRBJ1-5	TRBV3-1	TRBD1	many	TGTGCCAGCAGCCTAGGACAGGGTGGTCAGCCCCAGCATTTT	CASSLGQGGQPQHF
TRBJ2-5	TRBV7-8	.	.	TGTGCCAGCAGCTTAGAATCCGGGAATCAGCCCCAGTACTTC	CASSLESGNQPQYF
TRBJ2-7	TRBV15	.	.	TGTGCCACCAGCAGAGAACATCGGACCGCCTACGAGCAGTACTTC	CATSREHRTAYEQYF
TRBJ1-5	TRBV9	TRBD1	.	TGTGCCAGCATTACCGGGACAGGGATTCAGCCCCAGCATTTT	CASITGTGIQPQHF
TRBJ1-2	TRBV7-2	.	.	TGCGCCAGCAGCGACACTCGGACGCGGCGACGCAGAGACACCTTC	CASSDTRTRRRRDTF
TRBJ2-5	TRBV4-3	.	.	TGCGCCAGCAGCCAAGATCTCGCAGGGACCGGGGAGAATCAAGAGACCCAGTACTTC	CASSQDLAGTGENQETQYF
TRBJ2-5	TRBV5-1	TRBD2	many	TGCGCCAGCAGTTTGAGACCTAGCGGGGGGGAAGAGACCCAGTACTTC	CASSLRPSGGEETQYF
TRBJ2-2	TRBV24-1	.	.	TGTGCCACCAGTGTCGGTGGGGGGACGTTCGGGGAGCTGTTTTTT	CATSVGGGTFGELFF
TRBJ2-7	TRBV7-9	TRBD1	.	TGTGCCAGCAGCTCTACGGCGACAGGGGAGGAGCAGTACTTC	CASSSTATGEEQYF
TRBJ2-1	TRBV9	TRBD1	once	TGTGCCAGCAGCGCACGACAGGGGGTACAAGTACAGTACAATGAGCAGTTCTTC	CASSARQGVQVQYNEQFF
TRBJ1-5	TRBV6-1	.	many	TGTGCCAGCACAGGAGGTCAGCCCCAGCATTTT	CASTGGQPQHF
TRBJ1-4	TRBV9	TRBD1	.	TGTGCCAGCAGCGCCTCGGGACAGGGGGGCGAAAAACTGTTTTTT	CASSASGQGGEKLFF
TRBJ2-7	TRBV2	.	.	TGTGCCAGCAGTGGGCGCGGCGCACAGACGCGCGATGAGTATTTC	CASSGRGAQTRDEYF
TRBJ2-7	TRBV7-2	TRBD1	.	TGTGCCAGCAGCTACAGGGGTTCGTGCGAGGCCCAGTACTTC	CASSYRGSCEAQYF
TRBJ2-1	TRBV2	TRBD1	.	TGTGCCAGCAGCATACAGGGGGGTACGAACAATGAGCAGTTCTTC	CASSIQGGTNNEQFF
TRBJ1-6	TRBV9	.	.	TGTGCCAGCAGATTAGCCAAAACAGATAAACCCCTCCACTTT	CASRLAKTDKPLHF
TRBJ1-2	TRBV20-1	.	.	TGCAGTGCTAGAGGTGTACCGGGGGGTGGCTACACCTTC	CSARGVPGGGYTF
TRBJ1-2	TRBV7-2	TRBD1	once	TGTGCCAGCAGCCGCGGGACAGCGGTCTACGAGCACTACTTC	CASSRGTAVYEHYF
TRBJ2-7	TRBV11-2	TRBD2	.	TGTGCCAGCAGCTTCGCGGGAGAGGAGTACTTC	CASSFAGEEYF
TRBJ2-3	TRBV12-3/TRBV12-4	.	once	TGTGCCAGCAGTCCTCCCCCGGTGGATACGCAGTATTTT	CASSPPPVDTQYF
TRBJ1-1	TRBV20-1	.	.	TGCAGTGCCGGGGAGCTCGAGCACAGTTGGAACACTGAAGCTTTCTTT	CSAGELEHSWNTEAFF
TRBJ2-1	TRBV19	.	.	TGTGCCACCAGTAAGCACAGCGATGAACTCAATGAGCAGTTCTTC	CATSKHSDELNEQFF
TRBJ1-4	TRBV2	.	.	TGTGCCAGCAGGGCTAGCGGAGGGAAACTGTTTTTT	CASRASGGKLFF
TRBJ2-3	TRBV5-1	.	.	TGCGCCAGCAGCCCAGCTAGCCACAAAGATACGCAGTATTTT	CASSPASHKDTQYF
TRBJ2-1	TRBV7-8	TRBD1	.	TGTGCCAGCAGCTCTTCCGGGACAGGGGCAAGGGAGCAGTACTTCTTC	CASSSSGTGAREQYFF
TRBJ1-3	TRBV5-1	.	many	TGCGCCAGCAGCTTGGACCCTCCAAGTTCTGGAAACACCATATATTTT	CASSLDPPSSGNTIYF
TRBJ2-2	TRBV7-8	.	once	TGTGCCAGCAGCACCGCAAGGGCGGAGCCCCCCGATGTTCTGTTTTTT	CASSTARAEPPDVLFF
TRBJ1-6	TRBV6-1	.	.	TGTGCCATCAGCCAAAGGGGCCGGACCCTCCACTTT	CAISQRGRTLHF
TRBJ1-1	TRBV30	.	many	TGTGCCTGGAGTGTACGTTGGGATATTGAAGCTTTCTTT	CAWSVRWDIEAFF
TRBJ2-7	TRBV7-9	.	.	.	CASSQAAYVQYFGF
TRBJ2-3	TRBV6-6	.	many	TGTGCCAACTCGGACGGACCCACAGATACGCAGTATTTT	CANSDGPTDTQYF
TRBJ2-1	TRBV15	.	.	TGTGCCACCAGCCGAGATAGGGCCTCGACCCATGAGCAGTTCTTC	CATSRDRASTHEQFF
TRBJ2-4	TRBV19	.	.	TGTGCCAGCAGGTTTGGGGGGCGCGACATTCAGTACTTC	CASRFGGRDIQYF
TRBJ2-5	TRBV3-1	.	.	TGTGCAGTGATCCGTAAGACTTACCAAGAGACCCAGTACTTC	CAVIRKTYQETQYF
TRBJ2-7	TRBV14	.	few	TGTGCCACCAGTGAGGCAGGAACCTACGAGCAGTACTTC	CATSEAGTYEQYF
TRBJ2-7	TRBV9	.	.	TGTGCCAGCACCTCGGGGCAGGGCTATGGCTACACCTACTTC	CASTSGQGYGYTYF
TRBJ1-1	TRBV19	.	.	TGTGCCAGTAGTACGACAGTGAACGCTGAAGCTTTCTTT	CASSTTVNAEAFF
TRBJ1-5	TRBV19	.	many	TGTGCCAGTAGTATAGTGGCAGGGGATCAGCCCCAGCATTTT	CASSIVAGDQPQHF
TRBJ2-5	TRBV7-2	.	many	TGTGCCAGCAGCTTAGATCGGTCAGAGACCCAGTACTTC	CASSLDRSETQYF
TRBJ1-6	TRBV27	TRBD1	many	TGTGCCAGCAGTGCTGACAGGGGGCCGAAGTCACCCCTCCACTTT	CASSADRGPKSPLHF
TRBJ1-2	TRBV5-1	.	.	TGCGCCAGCAGCTTGGACATGCGGGGTGACTACACCTTC	CASSLDMRGDYTF
TRBJ2-5	TRBV7-9	.	.	TGTGCCAGCAGACCAGTCGGCGGCGAGCAGTCCCTCGGGTTC	CASRPVGGEQSLGF
TRBJ2-7	TRBV6-5	TRBD1	many	TGTGCCAGCAGTCGGGACAGGGGCGCCTCCTACGAGCAGTACTTC	CASSRDRGASYEQYF
TRBJ2-7	TRBV6-6	.	.	TGTGCCAGCAGTTACGCCAGGAGACCCTACGAGCAGTACTTC	CASSYARRPYEQYF
TRBJ1-2	TRBV5-1	.	.	TGTGCCAGCAGCGGGGATGAGGGAGGTGGCTACACCTTC	CASSGDEGGGYTF
TRBJ1-2	TRBV9	.	many	TGTGCCAGCAGCGTGGAGGCGGCCCCTTATGGCTACACCTTC	CASSVEAAPYGYTF